The 26 T cell receptor beta chains presented below share a single source sample, sequenced in a study of T cell responses to AZD1222 COVID-19 vaccine (dated by TCRdb to 2020 to 2023). The sample's time point, from its label and the paper: about 28 days (+/-7) after the second vaccine dose. Library preparation used the immunoSEQ multiplex PCR assay. This is the immuneACCESS table as TCRdb keeps it, with only in-frame sequences that have V and J called. A part of the clones is gone; compared with another copy, unresolved V genes explain less than half, and the rest is unexplained. This sample has approximately 130,000 clones in its table, and roughly 86% of those were observed once. In total, the top ten clones hold 2.5% to 3.5% of the sample. Sequenced here: peripheral blood, sampled 28 days after the second AZD1222 dose. All receptors derive from an adult who received the AZD1222 COVID-19 vaccine.

The chain links TRBV30 to TRBJ1-1; possible D gene TRBD1, 5 bases. The CDR3 is 14 residues long. V was cut by 3 bases and J by 4 bases, with 15 bases left in between. Germline V CDR1 and CDR2: GTSNPN, SVGIG (reference sequence). CDR3 protein: CAWSGGAGRTEAFF. CDR3 DNA sequence: TGTGCCTGGAGCGGAGGTGCAGGGCGCACTGAAGCTTTCTTT.

The chain has TRBV6-5 and TRBJ1-1; a weak D match, TRBD1 (5 bases). Germline V gene lookup returns CDR1 MNHEY and CDR2 SVGAGI. CDR3 size: 15 residues. Trimming left V 5 bases short and J 1 base short, with 14 bases between. CDR3 sequence: CASSRGGMANTEAFF. The CDR3 nucleotides read TGTGCCAGCAGTCGGGGGGGGATGGCGAACACTGAAGCTTTCTTT.

The gene calls are TRBV7-8 and TRBJ1-5; 8 bases fit TRBD1. Per germline, CDR1 SGHVS and CDR2 FQNEAQ. Losses at the gene ends were 2 bases for V and 4 bases for J; bases not matched to a gene: 4. This CDR3 contains 15 residues. CDR3 protein: CASSLFRGPNQPQHF. Here the CDR3 DNA reads TGTGCCAGCAGCTTATTCAGGGGGCCTAATCAGCCCCAGCATTTT.

V gene TRBV28 combines with J gene TRBJ1-1; D is uncertain. Between the trimmed V and J ends, which lost 5 bases and 0 bases, there was a span of 4 bases. CDR1 is MDHEN, CDR2 SYDVKM, per germline. The CDR3 contains 12 residues. CDR3 DNA sequence: TGTGCCAGCAGTGAATTGAACACTGAAGCTTTCTTT. The encoded protein is CASSELNTEAFF.

The chain couples TRBV10-1 to TRBJ2-1; 8 bases line up with TRBD2. V lost 4 bases to trimming and J lost 1 base; unmatched junction nucleotides: 3. Germline V gene lookup returns CDR1 WNHNN and CDR2 SYGVQD (reference sequence). This CDR3 is built from 15 residues. CDR3 loop: CASSAGGASYNEQFF. The CDR3 DNA is TGCGCCAGCAGTGCCGGGGGGGCTTCCTACAATGAGCAGTTCTTC.

V is TRBV6-1 and J is TRBJ1-3; 8 nucleotides line up with TRBD1. The CDR3 runs 16 residues. Germline V gene data show CDR1 as MNHNS and CDR2 as SASEGT. The V and J ends lost 4 bases and 2 bases, in that order; junction bases with no gene match: 7. CDR3 amino acids: CASSATGGPAGNTIYF. The CDR3 DNA reads as TGTGCCAGCAGTGCAACAGGGGGGCCGGCTGGAAACACCATATATTTT.

The chain employs TRBV10-3 and TRBJ1-6; D gene unclear. Germline loops: CDR1 ENHRY, CDR2 SYGVKD. The ends were cut back, 2 bases at V and 7 bases at J, with 15 bases in the middle. This CDR3 spans 16 amino acids. DNA for the CDR3: TGTGCCATCAGTGAGACCCCGGCGGAAGGAAATTCACCCCTCCACTTT. Translated, it gives CAISETPAEGNSPLHF.

The rearrangement joins TRBV3-1 (or the pseudogene TRBV3-2) to TRBJ2-6; 8 bases match TRBD1. Looked up from germline, CDR1 is LGHDT and CDR2 is YNNKEL (reference sequence). This CDR3 has 17 amino acids. Trimming at V came to 3 bases and at J to 2 bases, leaving 6 bases not matched to a gene. CDR3 residues: CASSHGQGVAGANVLTF. CDR3 DNA sequence: TGTGCCAGCAGCCACGGACAGGGAGTAGCTGGGGCCAACGTCCTGACTTTC.

The chain has TRBV9 and TRBJ1-2; D gene uncertain. Looked up from germline, CDR1 is SGDLS and CDR2 is YYNGEE. This CDR3 spans 14 amino acids. V dropped 0 bases and J dropped 1 base, with 7 bases sitting between them. This CDR3 is CASSVASRNYGYTF. The CDR3 nucleotides read TGTGCCAGCAGCGTAGCCAGCCGTAACTATGGCTACACCTTC.

This chain joins TRBV6-5 and TRBJ2-1, with 7 bases identical to TRBD1. From germline, CDR1 is MNHEY and CDR2 SVGAGI. CDR3 length equals 15 residues. V dropped 6 bases and J dropped 0; count of bases not matched to a gene: 5. CDR3 nucleotides: TGTGCCAGCAGCTCGACAGGGAGCTCCTACAATGAGCAGTTCTTC. Encoded protein: CASSSTGSSYNEQFF.

CDR3 bases: TGCGCCAGCAGCGTGAACTCCGGGACACCGAACACTGAAGCTTTCTTT. Translating gives CASSVNSGTPNTEAFF. The V call is TRBV5-1, the J call TRBJ1-1, with D possibly TRBD1 on 6 matching bases. The germline CDR1 and CDR2 sequences are SGHRS and YFSETQ. Trimming took off 4 bases at V and 1 base at J, with 17 bases between the two ends. The CDR3 has 16 amino acids.

V usage is TRBV7-2 and J usage is TRBJ2-1, with 9 bases fitting TRBD2. Per the germline V gene, CDR1 is SGHTA and CDR2 is FQGNSA. V dropped 3 bases and J dropped 9; count of bases not matched to a gene: 6. This CDR3 has 14 amino acids. The CDR3, as DNA: TGTGCCAGCAGCTTCGGCGGGGGGGCCGGTGAGCAGTTCTTC. Its translation is CASSFGGGAGEQFF.

V usage is TRBV27 and J usage is TRBJ2-2, with TRBD1 identical over 10 bases. Germline V gene lookup returns CDR1 MNHEY and CDR2 SMNVEV (reference sequence). The CDR3 is made up of 15 amino acids. Trimming took 10 bases from V and 0 from J; bases not matched to a gene: 5. CDR3 loop: CATHGTGANTGELFF. The CDR3 nucleotides read TGTGCCACTCATGGGACAGGGGCGAACACCGGGGAGCTGTTTTTT.

The rearrangement joins TRBV30 to TRBJ1-5; no definite D call. CDR1 and CDR2 (germline): GTSNPN, SVGIG (reference sequence). The CDR3 is made up of 13 amino acids. Trimming took 2 bases from V and 4 from J, leaving 9 bases between them. Here the CDR3 DNA reads TGTGCCTGGAGTAGGAGTGGGAATCAGCCCCAGCATTTT. Translation: CAWSRSGNQPQHF.

This chain connects TRBV28 to TRBJ2-7; D possibly uses TRBD1 or TRBD2 (5 bases each). Germline V gene lookup returns CDR1 MDHEN and CDR2 SYDVKM. This CDR3 has 15 residues. The V end lost 3 bases, the J end lost 7 bases, and 19 bases lay between the germline ends. CDR3 DNA: TGTGCCAGCAGTTTTTACCCCGGGACGGTGGAGGAGCAGTACTTC. Protein product: CASSFYPGTVEEQYF.

DNA of the CDR3: TGTGCCAGCAGCGCCGGGACTTCTGGGGCCAACGTCCTGACTTTC. As protein: CASSAGTSGANVLTF. V and J are TRBV6-2 or TRBV6-3 and TRBJ2-6, with D possibly matching TRBD2 (6 bases). Trimming left V 6 bases short and J 1 base short, with 10 bases between. CDR3 length: 15 amino acids. The V gene's germline CDR1 is MNHEY and CDR2 SVGEGT.

V gene TRBV7-2 combines with J gene TRBJ2-7; D may be TRBD1 or TRBD2 (5 bases each). Germline values: CDR1 SGHTA, CDR2 FQGNSA. Deletions cut 2 bases from V and 5 bases from J, with 16 bases between. This CDR3 region has 15 residues. This chain's CDR3 is CASSLFGRDVNEQYF. In DNA, the CDR3 is TGTGCCAGCAGCTTATTTGGCAGGGACGTTAACGAGCAGTACTTC.

The chain carries TRBV6-5 and TRBJ2-7; unclear D gene. V gave up 10 bases and J gave up 0 bases, with 4 bases separating them. The CDR3 has 10 residues. In germline, CDR1 is MNHEY, CDR2 SVGAGI. The CDR3 nucleotides are TGTGCCATCATCTCCTACGAGCAGTACTTC. Translating it yields CAIISYEQYF.

The V and J genes are TRBV10-2 and TRBJ1-2, with D unresolved. Per the germline V gene, CDR1 is WSHSY and CDR2 is SAAADI. Trimming stripped 0 bases from V and 3 bases from J, with 11 bases between. This CDR3 has 15 amino acids. The CDR3 nucleotides read TGCGCCAGCAGTGAGTCGAATCTGGGCGACTATGGCTACACCTTC. It encodes CASSESNLGDYGYTF.

The chain employs TRBV11-3 and TRBJ1-2; D is uncertain. V lost 5 bases and J lost 7, with 26 bases in between. The V gene's germline CDR1 is SGHNT and CDR2 YENEEA. The CDR3 runs 17 residues. Written as DNA, the CDR3 is TGTGCCAGCAGCCGCACATCGGAAGTAGGTGTGGCGGTTGGCTACACCTTC. Translated: CASSRTSEVGVAVGYTF.

This chain uses TRBV18 with TRBJ1-4; perhaps TRBD1 as D (5 bases). The germline V and J ends were trimmed by 3 bases and 10 bases, with 9 bases remaining between them. The germline V gene encodes CDR1 KGHSH and CDR2 LQKENI. This CDR3 is built from 12 residues. This chain's CDR3 is CASSPDGGKLFF. CDR3 sequence (DNA): TGTGCCAGCTCACCTGACGGGGGAAAACTGTTTTTT.

This rearrangement joins TRBV2 to TRBJ1-6, with D possibly matching TRBD1 (6 bases). Germline CDR1 reads SNHLY; CDR2 reads FYNNEI. The CDR3 is made up of 15 amino acids. Deletions cut 7 bases from V and 0 bases from J, with 10 bases between. CDR3 sequence (DNA): TGTGCCAGCAACAGGGAAAGCTCCTATAATTCACCCCTCCACTTT. This encodes CASNRESSYNSPLHF. Combining the CDR3 with reference TRBV2 and TRBJ1-6 gives the whole variable domain EPEVTQTPSHQVTQMGQEVILRCVPISNHLYFYWYRQILGQKVEFLVSFYNNEISEKSEIFDDQFSVERPDGSNFTLKIRSTKLEDSAMYFCASNRESSYNSPLHFGNGTRLTVT.

The rearrangement joins TRBV27 to TRBJ1-2; D uncertain. CDR1 MNHEY and CDR2 SMNVEV come from the germline V gene (reference sequence). Trimming shortened V by 0 bases and J by 0 bases, and 11 bases separated the two germline ends. The CDR3 spans 16 residues. The CDR3 is CASSLSWAPSNYGYTF. CDR3 coding DNA: TGTGCCAGCAGTTTATCGTGGGCACCTTCTAACTATGGCTACACCTTC.

This chain's CDR3 is CASSEGLGREKLFF. CDR3 sequence (DNA): TGTGCCAGCAGCGAAGGGCTTGGGCGTGAAAAACTGTTTTTT. The chain is built from TRBV11-3 and TRBJ1-4; D is undetermined. V dropped 5 bases and J dropped 7 bases, with 14 bases sitting between them. The CDR3 sequence is 14 residues long. The V gene's germline CDR1 is SGHNT and CDR2 YENEEA.

V and J are TRBV11-2 and TRBJ1-2; D remains ambiguous. V dropped 0 bases and J dropped 4 bases, with 3 bases sitting between them. CDR3 size: 12 residues. The germline V gene has CDR1 SGHAT and CDR2 FQNNGV. The CDR3 loop reads CASSLDSYGYTF. CDR3 DNA: TGTGCCAGCAGCTTAGATAGCTATGGCTACACCTTC.

The chain is built from TRBV20-1 and TRBJ1-5; D may be TRBD1 (5 bases). Germline V gene lookup returns CDR1 DFQATT and CDR2 SNEGSKA (reference sequence). The V and J ends lost 5 bases and 8 bases respectively, with 7 bases between them. The CDR3 is 10 residues long. The CDR3 DNA follows: TGCAGTGCTGGAGGGGAGCCCCAGCATTTT. Protein sequence: CSAGGEPQHF.